This T cell receptor (beta chain) was captured by sequencing in a study of molecular identifiers for immune sequencing clone quantification listed by TCRdb under 2018. Study-wide context: For a replicate experiment, the RNA from either around 20,000 or 100,000 naive CD8 T cells was divided into five aliquots, and four of those aliquots went on to sequencing. This methods study used CD8 T cells to benchmark TCR RNA copy counting and molecular-identifier clustering-based TCR repertoire sequencing (MIDCIRS).

To prepare the library, PCR was applied. The listed sequencing device is Illumina HiSeq 4000. Bulk TCR libraries were made following a previously described method, with the TCR primers given in Table S5. Purification of total RNA was performed with the Qiagen AllPrep DNA/RNA kit. Before analysis, reads from multiple sequencing runs of one library were combined. Per the source publication's procedure: Reads were retained only if an exact TCR constant sequence was present, and the retained reads were trimmed to 150 nt and grouped according to their 12-nt molecular barcodes. Reads in each barcode group were sub-clustered using a 15% Levenshtein threshold, and a quality-weighted consensus sequence was built for each RNA molecule. Non-functional sequences were removed, as were lower-count sequences one edit away from another. Barcode sub-clusters with fewer than 20% of the maximum read count were removed, based on fitting two negative binomial distributions. The public reads were reprocessed in TCRdb via fastp at Q25 and MiXCR, keeping in-frame beta chains. Merged by CDR3 protein, the rows form single entries marked with the most common genes and DNA. TCRdb's processing, not the authors' own work, is the source of the V and J calls. The sample data list 600,000 to 650,000 distinct CDR3 sequences, and just under 20% of these were observed just once. The ten largest account for roughly 0.9% of the sample.

Here is what the overall study found, with its caveats: When barcode sub-clustering was left out, chimeric consensus sequences inflated TCR diversity, with chimeras reaching as high as 47%. Around 2.9 recovered TCR RNA copies per cell were obtained by modeling, versus around 10 by digital PCR, implying a capture efficiency of 25% to 30%. The sizes of highly expanded clones could end up underestimated when identical TCR molecules share a barcode. A single cell's worth of spiked-in Jurkat TCR RNA was reported detectable even among 750,000 to 1,000,000 naive CD8 T cells. In CMV-specific effector cells, over 99% of molecules were held by clones above 20 RNA copies, whereas under 1% of molecules were held by such clones in naive cells. The naive libraries included spiked-in Jurkat TCR RNA (roughly 9 copies' worth), and this RNA is not part of the donor repertoire.

Naive CD8 T cell libraries were made from 20,000 to 1,000,000 sorted cells using 10%, 30% or 50% of purified RNA. On a BD FACSAria II, naive CD8 T cells were FACS-sorted as CD8+CD4-CCR7+CD45RA+ and collected into RLT Plus buffer. Approximately nine TCR copies' worth of Jurkat RNA were spiked into roughly 19,000-1,000,000 naive CD8 T cell samples to test detection sensitivity. Enrichment of CD8 T cells was done with RosetteSep CD8+ T Cell Enrichment Cocktail plus Ficoll-Paque, and ACK red cell lysis came afterward. In the case of this clonotype: What this receptor recognizes is not known. The record has no base qualities; no much larger clone is one base away.

The CDR3 measures 17 amino acids from cysteine to phenylalanine. This entry keeps only the CDR3 DNA: 51 bases, framed from base 1. Cut back by 3 bases and 1 base, the V and J ends lie 17 bases apart. CDR1 SGHVS and CDR2 FNYEAQ were looked up in the germline V gene. The receptor was isolated from a human donor in good health. Some libraries in this study had Jurkat cell RNA spiked in. The sequencing sample was made of naive CD8+ T cells from blood, with Jurkat cell RNA spiked in. In the paper's terms, the cell subset or site label means: FACS-sorted CD8+CD4-CCR7+CD45RA+ naive T cells. The chain couples TRBV7-6 to TRBJ2-3; the D gene cannot be resolved beyond TRBD1 or TRBD2, each matching 7 bases. The sequence in DNA is TGTGCCAGCAGCTTCCCGCCAGGGGGGGGCGGCACAGATACGCAGTATTTT. Its product reads: CASSFPPGGGGTDTQYF.